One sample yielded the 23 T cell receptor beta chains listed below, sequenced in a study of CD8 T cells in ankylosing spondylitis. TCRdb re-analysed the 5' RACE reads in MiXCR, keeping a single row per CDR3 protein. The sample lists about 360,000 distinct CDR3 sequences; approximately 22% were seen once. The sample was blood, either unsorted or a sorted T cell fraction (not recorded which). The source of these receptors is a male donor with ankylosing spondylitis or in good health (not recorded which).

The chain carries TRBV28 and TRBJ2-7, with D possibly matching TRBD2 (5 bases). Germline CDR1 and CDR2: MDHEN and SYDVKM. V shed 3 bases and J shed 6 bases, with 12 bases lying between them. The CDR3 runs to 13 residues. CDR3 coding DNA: TGTGCCAGCAGTTTTTCCCCCAGCGGCGAGCAGTACTTC. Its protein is CASSFSPSGEQYF.

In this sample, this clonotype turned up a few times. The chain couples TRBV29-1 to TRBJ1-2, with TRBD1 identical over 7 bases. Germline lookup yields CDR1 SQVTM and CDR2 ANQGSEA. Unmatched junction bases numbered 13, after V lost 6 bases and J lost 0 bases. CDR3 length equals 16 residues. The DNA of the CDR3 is TGCAGCGTGTCGGCCACAGGGGAGGTGGCTAACTATGGCTACACCTTC. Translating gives CSVSATGEVANYGYTF.

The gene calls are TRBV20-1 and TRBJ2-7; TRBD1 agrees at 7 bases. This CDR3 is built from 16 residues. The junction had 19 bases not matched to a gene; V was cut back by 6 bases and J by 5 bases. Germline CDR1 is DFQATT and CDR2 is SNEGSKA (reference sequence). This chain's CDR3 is CSAEPRPLQGSHEQYF. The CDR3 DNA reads TGCAGTGCGGAGCCACGACCCTTACAGGGGTCCCACGAGCAGTACTTC.

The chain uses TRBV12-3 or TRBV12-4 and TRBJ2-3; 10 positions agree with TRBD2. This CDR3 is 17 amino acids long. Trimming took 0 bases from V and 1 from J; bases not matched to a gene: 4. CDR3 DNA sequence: TGTGCCAGCAGTTTAGCGGAGGGGACTAGCGGCACAGATACGCAGTATTTT. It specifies CASSLAEGTSGTDTQYF.

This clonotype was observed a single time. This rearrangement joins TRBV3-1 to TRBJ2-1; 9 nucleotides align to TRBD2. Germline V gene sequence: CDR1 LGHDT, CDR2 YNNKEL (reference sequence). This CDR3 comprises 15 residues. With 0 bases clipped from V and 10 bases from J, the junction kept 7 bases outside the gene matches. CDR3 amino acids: CASSQDLSGGREQFF. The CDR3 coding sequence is TGTGCCAGCAGCCAAGATCTTAGCGGGGGACGGGAGCAGTTCTTC.

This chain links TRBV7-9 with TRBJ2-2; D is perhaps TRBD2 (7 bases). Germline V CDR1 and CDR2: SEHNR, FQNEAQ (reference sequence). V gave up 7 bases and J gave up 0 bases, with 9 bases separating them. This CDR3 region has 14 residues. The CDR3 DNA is TGTGCCAGCAAGGGGGGGACGAACACCGGGGAGCTGTTTTTT. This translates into CASKGGTNTGELFF. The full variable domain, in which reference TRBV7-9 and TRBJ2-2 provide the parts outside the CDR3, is DTGVSQNPRHKITKRGQNVTFRCDPISEHNRLYWYRQTLGQGPEFLTYFQNEAQLEKSRLLSDRFSAERPKGSFSTLEIQRTEQGDSAMYLCASKGGTNTGELFFGEGSRLTVL.

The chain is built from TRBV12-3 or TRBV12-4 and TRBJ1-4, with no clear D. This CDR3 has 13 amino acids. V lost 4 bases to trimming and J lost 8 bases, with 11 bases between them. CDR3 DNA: TGTGCCAGCAGTTGGGCGGATACAGAAAAACTGTTTTTT. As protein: CASSWADTEKLFF.

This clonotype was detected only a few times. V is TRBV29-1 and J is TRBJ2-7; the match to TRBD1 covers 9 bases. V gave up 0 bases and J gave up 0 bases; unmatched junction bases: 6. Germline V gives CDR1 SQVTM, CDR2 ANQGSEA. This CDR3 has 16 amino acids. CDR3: CSVEDEETGGSYEQYF. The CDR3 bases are TGCAGCGTTGAAGATGAGGAGACAGGGGGCTCCTACGAGCAGTACTTC.

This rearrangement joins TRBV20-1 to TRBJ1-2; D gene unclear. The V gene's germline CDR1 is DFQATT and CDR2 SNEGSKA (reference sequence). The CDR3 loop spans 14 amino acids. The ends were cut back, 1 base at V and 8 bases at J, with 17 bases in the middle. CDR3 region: CSARGLDGTWGYTF. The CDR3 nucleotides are TGCAGTGCTAGAGGCCTCGACGGCACGTGGGGCTACACCTTC.

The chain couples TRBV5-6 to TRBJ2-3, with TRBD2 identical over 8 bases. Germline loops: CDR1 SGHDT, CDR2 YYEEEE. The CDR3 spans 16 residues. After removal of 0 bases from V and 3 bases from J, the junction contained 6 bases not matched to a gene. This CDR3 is CASSLVRGGRTDTQYF. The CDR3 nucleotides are TGTGCCAGCAGCTTGGTTCGGGGGGGCCGTACAGATACGCAGTATTTT.

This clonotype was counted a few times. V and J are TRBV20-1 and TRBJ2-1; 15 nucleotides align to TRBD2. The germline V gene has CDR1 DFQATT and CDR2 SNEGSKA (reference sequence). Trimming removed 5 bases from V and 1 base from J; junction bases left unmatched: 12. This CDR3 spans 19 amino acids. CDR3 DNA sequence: TGCAGTGCTCCCCGGACTAGCGGGGGGGCCGGGATGTCCTACAATGAGCAGTTCTTC. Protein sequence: CSAPRTSGGAGMSYNEQFF.

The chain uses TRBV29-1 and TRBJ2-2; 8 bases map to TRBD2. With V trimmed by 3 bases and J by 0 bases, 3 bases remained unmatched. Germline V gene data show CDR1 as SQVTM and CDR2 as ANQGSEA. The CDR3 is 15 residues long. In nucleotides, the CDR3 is TGCAGCGTTGACGGGCGGGGGGCGAACACCGGGGAGCTGTTTTTT. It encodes CSVDGRGANTGELFF.

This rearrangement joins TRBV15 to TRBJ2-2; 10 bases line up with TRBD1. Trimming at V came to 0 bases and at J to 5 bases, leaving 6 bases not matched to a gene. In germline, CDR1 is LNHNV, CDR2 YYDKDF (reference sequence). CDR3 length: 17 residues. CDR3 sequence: CATSRDLGTGVTGELFF. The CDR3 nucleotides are TGTGCCACCAGCAGAGATCTCGGGACAGGGGTGACCGGGGAGCTGTTTTTT.

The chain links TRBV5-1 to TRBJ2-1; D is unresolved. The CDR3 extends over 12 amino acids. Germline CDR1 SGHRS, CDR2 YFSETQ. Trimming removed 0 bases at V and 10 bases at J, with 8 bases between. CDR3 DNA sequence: TGCGCCAGCAGCTTGGTTAGTGGAGAGCAGTTCTTC. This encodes CASSLVSGEQFF.

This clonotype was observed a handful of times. The CDR3 DNA follows: TGTGCCAGCAGAGGAGGGGTTGACTATGGCTACACCTTC. It encodes CASRGGVDYGYTF. The V call is TRBV25-1, the J call TRBJ1-2; tentative D call: TRBD1 (5 bases). V was clipped by 6 bases and J by 3 bases, with 11 bases between them. CDR1 and CDR2 (germline): MGHDK, SYGVNS. This CDR3 has 13 amino acids.

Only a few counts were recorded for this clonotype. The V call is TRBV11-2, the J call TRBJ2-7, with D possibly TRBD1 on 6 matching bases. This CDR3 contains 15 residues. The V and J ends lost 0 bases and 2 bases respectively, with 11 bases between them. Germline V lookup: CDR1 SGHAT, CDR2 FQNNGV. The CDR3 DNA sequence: TGTGCCAGCAGCTTAGATCCCGGGACACCCTACGAGCAGTACTTC. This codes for CASSLDPGTPYEQYF. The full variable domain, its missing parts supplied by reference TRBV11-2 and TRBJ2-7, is EAGVAQSPRYKIIEKRQSVAFWCNPISGHATLYWYQQILGQGPKLLIQFQNNGVVDDSQLPKDRFSAERLKGVDSTLKIQPAKLEDSAVYLCASSLDPGTPYEQYFGPGTRLTVT.

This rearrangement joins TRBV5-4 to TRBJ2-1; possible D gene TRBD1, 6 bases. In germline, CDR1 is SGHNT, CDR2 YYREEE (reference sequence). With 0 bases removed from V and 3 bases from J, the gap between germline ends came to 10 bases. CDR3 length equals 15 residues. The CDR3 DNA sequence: TGTGCCAGCAGCTTGGCAGGGGATCTCTACAATGAGCAGTTCTTC. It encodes CASSLAGDLYNEQFF.

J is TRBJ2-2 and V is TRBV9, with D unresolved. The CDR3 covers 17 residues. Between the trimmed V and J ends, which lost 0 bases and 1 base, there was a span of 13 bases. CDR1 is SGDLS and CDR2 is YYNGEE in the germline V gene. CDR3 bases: TGTGCCAGCAGCGTAGGTCTTGAGGACCAGAACACCGGGGAGCTGTTTTTT. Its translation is CASSVGLEDQNTGELFF.

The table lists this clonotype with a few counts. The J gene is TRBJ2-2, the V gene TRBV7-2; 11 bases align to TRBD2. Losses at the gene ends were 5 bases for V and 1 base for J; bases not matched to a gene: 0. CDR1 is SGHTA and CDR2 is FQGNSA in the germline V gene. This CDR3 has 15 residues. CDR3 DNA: TGTGCCAGCAGCGGACTAGCGGGGAACACCGGGGAGCTGTTTTTT. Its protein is CASSGLAGNTGELFF.

The CDR3 region has the DNA TGTGCCAGCAGCCCCATTCTGGCAGATACGCAGTATTTT. This translates into CASSPILADTQYF. The chain recombines TRBV12-3 or TRBV12-4 with TRBJ2-3; the D is unclear. V was clipped by 6 bases and J by 4 bases, with 11 bases between them. CDR3 length: 13 residues.

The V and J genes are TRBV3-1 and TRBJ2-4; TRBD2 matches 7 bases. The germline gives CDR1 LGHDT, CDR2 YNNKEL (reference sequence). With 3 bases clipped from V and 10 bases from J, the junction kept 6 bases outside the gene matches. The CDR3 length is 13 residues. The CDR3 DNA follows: TGTGCCAGCAGCCAGACGAGCGGGGCTATTCAGTACTTC. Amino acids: CASSQTSGAIQYF.

The DNA of the CDR3 is TGTGCCAGCAGTCCCCCGCTAGCTCTAACTAGCACAGATACGCAGTATTTT. As protein: CASSPPLALTSTDTQYF. The J gene is TRBJ2-3, the V gene TRBV27; D is perhaps TRBD2 (5 bases). The CDR3 consists of 17 residues. V was pared by 5 bases and J by 0 bases, with 18 bases between. Germline-derived CDR1 and CDR2 are MNHEY and SMNVEV (reference sequence).

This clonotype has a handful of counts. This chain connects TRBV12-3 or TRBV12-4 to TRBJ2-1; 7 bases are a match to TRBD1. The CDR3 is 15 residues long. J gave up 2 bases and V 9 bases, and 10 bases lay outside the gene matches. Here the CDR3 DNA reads TGTGCCAGTAGCAATGGGGGACAGACCTACAATGAGCAGTTCTTC. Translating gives CASSNGGQTYNEQFF.